The clone carrying this T cell receptor beta chain was counted many times. The antigen remains undetermined. A junction end diverges from the germline sequence, so it may reflect a read error. As the starting material, over 9.5 ml of fresh peripheral blood yielded the PBMCs. These data belong to a study of Graves' ophthalmopathy and Graves' hyperthyroidism. Study results and limitations: A 13-signature model separated ophthalmopathy from stable hyperthyroidism, roughly 86% sensitivity, around 81% specificity.

CDR3 regions of TCR beta were amplified from RNA transcripts. RT-PCR with HTBI primers came first, then second-round multiplex PCR. TCRdb re-called the multiplex PCR reads through MiXCR, storing one row per CDR3 protein. The profile shows over 200,000 distinct CDR3 sequences, under 30% of them singletons. Germline V CDR1 and CDR2: SGHVS, FQNEAQ. CDR3 length: 16 residues. This TCR derives from a man aged 45-60 years with Graves' ophthalmopathy. The sequenced sample consisted of peripheral blood. The chain links TRBV7-8 to TRBJ2-2; TRBD2 matches 10 bases. The CDR3 DNA reads as TGTCCCAGCAGCTTAGGGCTAGCGGGAGACACCGGGGAGCTGTTTTTT. Protein sequence: CPSSLGLAGDTGELFF.